This TCR beta chain was captured in a study of CD8+ T cells in alopecia areata. Trimming removed 5 bases from V and 1 base from J, with 14 bases in between. The CDR3 sequence is 15 residues long. Germline V CDR1 and CDR2: LNHDA, SQIVND (reference sequence). Sequencing relied on a cDNA template that was reverse transcribed from extracted RNA. Some clones are missing from TCRdb's copy, which holds only in-frame ones; the method was immunoSEQ multiplex PCR. The profile shows over 150,000 clones, 50% to 65% of them singletons. A few counts support this clone. Stated treatment: oral pan-JAK inhibitor, 5-10 mg twice daily.

Specimen: CD8+ T cells sorted from blood, collected at week 24, from a patient treated with tofacitinib. This clonotype was sampled from a human donor with alopecia areata. The gene calls are TRBV19 and TRBJ1-2; D may be TRBD1 (6 bases). CDR3 protein: CASSLRDTHNYGYTF. The CDR3 nucleotides read TGTGCCAGTAGTCTTCGGGACACGCATAACTATGGCTACACCTTC.